Below are 21 T cell receptor beta chains sequenced from a single sample in a study of early T cells in non-severe SARS-CoV-2 infection. TCRdb analysed the 5' RACE reads with MiXCR anew, one entry per CDR3 protein. The sample lists approximately 97,000 distinct CDR3 sequences, 11% occurring once. The sequencing here drew on whole blood, taken at baseline. Receptors originate from an adult who was a healthcare worker with PCR-confirmed SARS-CoV-2 infection or an uninfected control (not recorded which).

This clonotype came up many times. The chain couples TRBV19 to TRBJ1-1; 9 positions match TRBD1. Germline-derived CDR1 and CDR2 are LNHDA and SQIVND (reference sequence). The CDR3 extends over 13 amino acids. The trim removed 8 bases at V and 1 base at J, leaving 2 bases unmatched. The CDR3 DNA reads TGTGCCAGTGGGACAGGGACGAACACTGAAGCTTTCTTT. Translating it yields CASGTGTNTEAFF.

Only a few counts were recorded for this clonotype. This chain links TRBV19 with TRBJ1-2, with TRBD1 matching 7 bases. CDR3 size: 14 residues. Germline lookup yields CDR1 LNHDA and CDR2 SQIVND (reference sequence). V gave up 7 bases and J gave up 0 bases; unmatched junction bases: 5. The CDR3 reads CASTPGTANYGYTF. CDR3 coding DNA: TGTGCCAGTACGCCCGGGACAGCTAACTATGGCTACACCTTC.

This clonotype was detected only a few times. The chain employs TRBV30 and TRBJ2-3; 8 bases are shared with TRBD1. J lost 1 base, V lost 3 bases, and 3 bases had no gene match. Germline CDR1 and CDR2: GTSNPN and SVGIG (reference sequence). The CDR3 is made up of 14 amino acids. The CDR3 sequence: CAWRQGARTDTQYF. The CDR3 bases are TGTGCCTGGAGGCAGGGGGCTCGCACAGATACGCAGTATTTT.

This chain joins TRBV28 and TRBJ1-2; unclear D gene. Germline lookup yields CDR1 MDHEN and CDR2 SYDVKM. V was trimmed by 11 bases and J by 5 bases, leaving 15 bases between them. The CDR3 covers 12 residues. The CDR3 is CASSLGAYGYTF. For the CDR3, the DNA is TGTGCCTCTAGCTTAGGTGCATATGGCTACACCTTC.

The chain has TRBV11-2 and TRBJ2-3; 12 nucleotides match TRBD2. In germline, CDR1 is SGHAT, CDR2 FQNNGV. This CDR3 is built from 20 residues. V lost 3 bases to trimming and J lost 0 bases; unmatched junction nucleotides: 13. The CDR3 spells CASSFLAGGFVSRSTDTQYF. The CDR3 DNA reads as TGTGCCAGCAGCTTTCTAGCGGGAGGGTTCGTTTCCAGAAGCACAGATACGCAGTATTTT.

There are many counts of this clonotype. The chain employs TRBV3-1 and TRBJ2-3; D remains ambiguous. The ends were cut back, 1 base at V and 1 base at J, with 6 bases in the middle. CDR1 is LGHDT, CDR2 YNNKEL, per germline (reference sequence). There are 14 residues in the CDR3. CDR3 DNA sequence: TGTGCCAGCAGCCAAGGCCTGGGCACAGATACGCAGTATTTT. This codes for CASSQGLGTDTQYF.

This clonotype was recorded at least ten times. The rearrangement joins TRBV14 to TRBJ2-7; the match to TRBD2 covers 9 bases. CDR1 and CDR2 (germline): SGHDN, FVKESK. With V trimmed by 4 bases and J by 2 bases, 21 bases remained unmatched. The CDR3 covers 20 residues. The CDR3 region has the DNA TGTGCCAGCAGCCGAGGGAGCGGGGGGCCCTCTCTGGCCCGGGCCTACGAGCAGTACTTC. Its translation is CASSRGSGGPSLARAYEQYF.

The CDR3 reads CASSLLAESYNEQFF. DNA of the CDR3: TGTGCCAGCAGCTTATTGGCGGAATCCTACAATGAGCAGTTCTTC. J is TRBJ2-1 and V is TRBV7-8; D remains unclear. The CDR3 is 15 amino acids. V was cut by 2 bases and J by 1 base, with 9 bases left in between. In germline, CDR1 is SGHVS, CDR2 FQNEAQ.

The V call is TRBV2, the J call TRBJ2-3, with TRBD1 matching over 7 bases. J gave up 3 bases and V 5 bases, and 8 bases lay outside the gene matches. CDR1 and CDR2 (germline): SNHLY, FYNNEI. CDR3 length equals 15 residues. CDR3 bases: TGTGCCAGCAGTCCCGACAGGGTGGCTACAGATACGCAGTATTTT. Protein product: CASSPDRVATDTQYF.

The chain combines TRBV12-3 or TRBV12-4 with TRBJ2-2, with D tentatively TRBD1 (5 bases). This CDR3 spans 13 amino acids. Deletions cut 4 bases from V and 6 bases from J, with 9 bases between. The CDR3 DNA is TGTGCCAGCAGTTCATCAGGGCCCGGGGAGCTGTTTTTT. Translating gives CASSSSGPGELFF.

Ten or more counts support this clonotype. The chain couples TRBV6-6 to TRBJ2-1, with no clear D. Germline CDR1 reads MNHNY; CDR2 reads SVGAGI (reference sequence). Trimming took off 10 bases at V and 0 bases at J, with 19 bases between the two ends. CDR3 length: 16 amino acids. The CDR3 spells CATESRTASSYNEQFF. Written as DNA, the CDR3 is TGTGCCACGGAATCACGGACGGCTAGCTCCTACAATGAGCAGTTCTTC.

CDR3 sequence reads: CASSAGVSAPNSPLHF. In nucleotides, the CDR3 is TGTGCCAGTAGTGCGGGAGTTTCGGCCCCGAATTCACCCCTCCACTTT. The V gene is TRBV19, the J gene TRBJ1-6; D is ambiguous. Germline V gene sequence: CDR1 LNHDA, CDR2 SQIVND (reference sequence). The ends were cut back, 5 bases at V and 7 bases at J, with 18 bases in the middle. CDR3 size: 16 residues.

There are a few counts of this clonotype. The genes are TRBV29-1 and TRBJ2-1; D remains ambiguous. Per the germline V gene, CDR1 is SQVTM and CDR2 is ANQGSEA. CDR3 length: 16 amino acids. The ends were cut back, 1 base at V and 0 bases at J, with 13 bases in the middle. CDR3 in amino acids: CSVEGHPKSSYNEQFF. CDR3 DNA: TGCAGCGTTGAAGGCCACCCCAAGAGCTCCTACAATGAGCAGTTCTTC.

Ten or more counts support this clonotype. This chain joins TRBV7-8 and TRBJ1-2; D gene uncertain. CDR1 is SGHVS, CDR2 FQNEAQ, per germline. Between the trimmed V and J ends, which lost 1 base and 3 bases, there was a span of 9 bases. CDR3 length equals 14 residues. CDR3 nucleotide sequence: TGTGCCAGCAGCTTAGACGCCTGGGACTATGGCTACACCTTC. Residues: CASSLDAWDYGYTF.

The chain has TRBV30 and TRBJ2-1; 8 bases are shared with TRBD2. Per the germline V gene, CDR1 is GTSNPN and CDR2 is SVGIG (reference sequence). V lost 3 bases and J lost 4; bases outside the gene matches: 8. This CDR3 is 15 amino acids long. The CDR3 DNA follows: TGTGCCTGGAGCCTGGGGGCTAGCGGGTACAATGAGCAGTTCTTC. Its translation is CAWSLGASGYNEQFF.

Many counts were recorded for this clonotype. The chain combines TRBV7-8 with TRBJ2-1; D ambiguous. The V gene's germline CDR1 is SGHVS and CDR2 FQNEAQ. Trimming took off 5 bases at V and 10 bases at J, with 9 bases between the two ends. This CDR3 is built from 11 residues. The CDR3 loop reads CASSPLGEQFF. DNA for the CDR3: TGTGCCAGCAGCCCCTTGGGAGAGCAGTTCTTC.

The chain employs TRBV29-1 and TRBJ2-7, with 9 bases lining up with TRBD2. V dropped 5 bases and J dropped 2; count of bases not matched to a gene: 4. Germline-derived CDR1 and CDR2 are SQVTM and ANQGSEA. This CDR3 spans 13 amino acids. CDR3 DNA sequence: TGCAGCGTTCAAGCGGGGGGTGCCTACGAGCAGTACTTC. Its protein product is CSVQAGGAYEQYF.

This clonotype was seen many times. Mismatch with germline at one junction end may stem from a read error. J is TRBJ2-4 and V is TRBV6-1; possibly TRBD1 for D (5 bases). This CDR3 region has 15 residues. CDR1 is MNHNS and CDR2 is SASEGT in the germline V gene. CDR3 DNA sequence: TGTGCCAGCAGTAAAGCACCCCAGGGTTTTGCCATTCAGTACTTC. It specifies CASSKAPQGFAIQYF.

This clonotype was seen many times. This chain uses TRBV10-3 with TRBJ2-3; D may correspond to TRBD1 or TRBD2 (5 bases each). Germline V gene lookup returns CDR1 ENHRY and CDR2 SYGVKD. The CDR3 consists of 15 residues. V was trimmed by 6 bases and J by 6 bases, leaving 19 bases between them. The CDR3 here is CAISPGGAPTDTQYF. In nucleotides, the CDR3 is TGTGCCATCAGCCCTGGGGGAGCTCCGACGGATACGCAGTATTTT.

This clonotype was detected a few times. The rearrangement joins TRBV6-5 to TRBJ1-1, with a weak D call TRBD1 (6 bases). Between the trimmed V and J ends, which lost 6 bases and 3 bases, there was a span of 20 bases. This CDR3 is built from 16 residues. Germline V lookup: CDR1 MNHEY, CDR2 SVGAGI. DNA for the CDR3: TGTGCCAGCAGGGATTTACAGGGAAGTATCTACACTGAAGCTTTCTTT. It specifies CASRDLQGSIYTEAFF.

This clonotype was found many times. The gene calls are TRBV11-2 and TRBJ2-7; 7 nucleotides agree with TRBD2. The junction had 7 bases not matched to a gene; V was cut back by 4 bases and J by 4 bases. Germline loops: CDR1 SGHAT, CDR2 FQNNGV. The CDR3 loop spans 14 amino acids. CDR3 in DNA: TGTGCCAGCAGCTCCGGACTAGTCCCGTACGAGCAGTACTTC. The encoded protein is CASSSGLVPYEQYF. Full variable domain (remainder filled in from reference TRBV11-2 and TRBJ2-7): EAGVAQSPRYKIIEKRQSVAFWCNPISGHATLYWYQQILGQGPKLLIQFQNNGVVDDSQLPKDRFSAERLKGVDSTLKIQPAKLEDSAVYLCASSSGLVPYEQYFGPGTRLTVT.